This TCR beta chain was sequenced for a study of control samples from healthy donors and cancer patients. This CDR3 is built from 14 residues. Germline CDR1 MNHEY, CDR2 SMNVEV (reference sequence). V was cut by 3 bases and J by 5 bases, with 11 bases left in between. Measured with immunoSEQ multiplex PCR; TCRdb has only the in-frame clones, and not every one. The profile covers roughly 160,000 clones, with approximately 94% appearing a single time and roughly 15% taken by the ten largest. This TCR was recovered from a man aged 60 to 69 with colorectal cancer. Sequences were obtained from PBMCs. V and J are TRBV27 and TRBJ1-5; TRBD1 is a possible D gene (6 bases). CDR3 loop: CASSFRGMDQPQHF. In DNA form, the CDR3 reads TGTGCCAGCAGTTTCAGGGGAATGGATCAGCCCCAGCATTTT.